These T cell receptor beta chains were read from a single sample in a study of blood T cell repertoires in COVID-19. Only in-frame clones appear in the TCRdb table, and some are missing; sequencing was by immunoSEQ multiplex PCR. The sample records roughly 60,000 clones, 84% being singletons. Sequenced: peripheral blood. The source of these receptors is an older woman with acute or convalescent COVID-19. The CDR3 runs from the conserved cysteine through the conserved F or W. A D gene is named only where the DNA matches it firmly. Not all rows give a size; the values are once, few, many and, for expanded clones, a class.

j_call: TRBJ2-4
v_call: TRBV18
clone_size: -
d_call: -
cdr3_nt: TGTGCCAGCTCACCCGGATCAGGGAACATTCAGTACTTC
cdr3_aa: CASSPGSGNIQYF

j_call: TRBJ1-4
v_call: TRBV6-5
clone_size: -
d_call: -
cdr3_nt: TGTGCCAGCAGTTACTCTTGGGGGCGTCGGGAAAAACTGTTTTTT
cdr3_aa: CASSYSWGRREKLFF

j_call: TRBJ2-5
v_call: TRBV7-9
clone_size: -
d_call: -
cdr3_nt: TGTGCCAGCAGCTTAAGTTTAGGGCTAGCTGGAGAGACCCAGTACTTC
cdr3_aa: CASSLSLGLAGETQYF

j_call: TRBJ2-3
v_call: TRBV2
clone_size: once
d_call: -
cdr3_nt: TGTGCCAGCAGTGTTGGCCCCGGGGACACAGATACGCAGTATTTT
cdr3_aa: CASSVGPGDTDTQYF

j_call: TRBJ2-3
v_call: TRBV5-1
clone_size: -
d_call: -
cdr3_nt: TGCGCCAGCTCACTCACCGGGGTCGGCACAGATACGCAGTATTTT
cdr3_aa: CASSLTGVGTDTQYF

j_call: TRBJ1-1
v_call: TRBV10-3
clone_size: once
d_call: -
cdr3_nt: TGTGCCATCAGGGCCGCGGGTGAAGCTTTCTTT
cdr3_aa: CAIRAAGEAFF

j_call: TRBJ2-1
v_call: TRBV3-1/TRBV3-2
clone_size: -
d_call: TRBD2
cdr3_nt: TGTGCCAGCAGCCCTAGGGGGACTAGCCACAATGAGCAGTTCTTC
cdr3_aa: CASSPRGTSHNEQFF

j_call: TRBJ1-3
v_call: TRBV18
clone_size: -
d_call: TRBD1
cdr3_nt: TGTGCCAGCTCACGAGTGACAGGGGGCGCGAACACCATATATTTT
cdr3_aa: CASSRVTGGANTIYF

j_call: TRBJ2-1
v_call: TRBV19
clone_size: -
d_call: TRBD2
cdr3_nt: TGTGCCAGTAGTATAGTGGATAGCGGGGGGGATGAGCAGTTCTTC
cdr3_aa: CASSIVDSGGDEQFF

j_call: TRBJ2-6
v_call: TRBV3-1/TRBV3-2
clone_size: once
d_call: TRBD1
cdr3_nt: TGTGCCGTTGAGGGTGGCAGGGGGCGAGAAGGGGCCAACGTCCTGACTTTC
cdr3_aa: CAVEGGRGREGANVLTF

j_call: TRBJ1-2
v_call: TRBV9
clone_size: -
d_call: -
cdr3_nt: TGTGCCAGCAGCGTAGGACAGACTCAGAGCTATGGCTACACCTTC
cdr3_aa: CASSVGQTQSYGYTF

j_call: TRBJ1-3
v_call: TRBV13
clone_size: -
d_call: TRBD1
cdr3_nt: TGTGCCAGCACCCCGACAGGGGGGTACGGAAACACCATATATTTT
cdr3_aa: CASTPTGGYGNTIYF

j_call: TRBJ1-5
v_call: TRBV6-5
clone_size: -
d_call: -
cdr3_nt: TGTGCCAGCAGTATGACAGACGATCAGCCCCAGCATTTT
cdr3_aa: CASSMTDDQPQHF

j_call: TRBJ2-2
v_call: TRBV18
clone_size: -
d_call: -
cdr3_nt: TGTGCCAGCTCACCACAGTCGAACCTGCAGTACACCGGGGAGCTGTTTTTT
cdr3_aa: CASSPQSNLQYTGELFF

j_call: TRBJ2-4
v_call: TRBV7-9
clone_size: -
d_call: TRBD2
cdr3_nt: TGTGCCAGCAGTACTCGAGTAGGACTAGCGGGGGAGAAAAACATTCAGTACTTC
cdr3_aa: CASSTRVGLAGEKNIQYF

j_call: TRBJ2-7
v_call: TRBV5-1
clone_size: once
d_call: TRBD1
cdr3_nt: TGCGCCAGCAGCTTAGGCAGGGGGTCCAGCGAGCAGTACTTC
cdr3_aa: CASSLGRGSSEQYF

j_call: TRBJ1-1
v_call: TRBV12-3/TRBV12-4
clone_size: few
d_call: -
cdr3_nt: TGTGCCAGCAGCTACGCAGGCACTGAAGCTTTCTTT
cdr3_aa: CASSYAGTEAFF

j_call: TRBJ2-2
v_call: TRBV5-1
clone_size: -
d_call: TRBD1
cdr3_nt: TGCGCCAGCAGCTTGGACAGGGGCGACACCGGGGAGCTGTTTTTT
cdr3_aa: CASSLDRGDTGELFF

j_call: TRBJ1-4
v_call: TRBV2
clone_size: -
d_call: -
cdr3_nt: TGTGCCAGCAGTGACTGGGAGACTAATGAAAAACTGTTTTTT
cdr3_aa: CASSDWETNEKLFF

j_call: TRBJ1-1
v_call: TRBV7-9
clone_size: -
d_call: -
cdr3_nt: TGTGCCAGCAGCCCCTGGACATCAGAATTGGCTGAAGCTTTCTTT
cdr3_aa: CASSPWTSELAEAFF